The 20 T cell receptor beta chains reported below all come from one sample, sequenced in a study of cytomegalovirus exposure and HLA in healthy donors. The PCR made use of 60 Vbeta and 13 Jbeta primers. The protocol was immunoSEQ multiplex PCR, while the TCRdb copy is restricted to in-frame clones and leaves out a portion. The data show around 94,000 clones, around 77% seen once. The specimen sequenced was PBMCs. These receptor sequences come from a woman aged 60-70 years in good health and CMV-seropositive.

The CDR3 reads CASSQLIIRENTIYF. CDR3 DNA sequence: TGCGCCAGCAGCCAACTGATCATCAGGGAAAACACCATATATTTT. The V gene is TRBV4-1, the J gene TRBJ1-3; TRBD1 might be the D (5 bases). Germline CDR1 is MGHRA and CDR2 is YSYEKL. Trimming shortened V by 2 bases and J by 6 bases, and 14 bases separated the two germline ends. The CDR3 has 15 residues.

The gene calls are TRBV5-1 and TRBJ2-7, with TRBD1 matching over 9 bases. In germline, CDR1 is SGHRS, CDR2 YFSETQ. V dropped 2 bases and J dropped 4; count of bases not matched to a gene: 10. The CDR3 extends over 16 amino acids. The CDR3 protein is CASSLHPGQGMYEQYF. CDR3 DNA sequence: TGCGCCAGCAGCTTACACCCGGGACAGGGCATGTACGAGCAGTACTTC.

This clone was seen just once. The chain carries TRBV21-1 and TRBJ2-7; the DNA was not used to check the table's D call, TRBD1. TRBV21-1 is a known pseudogene. This CDR3 is 13 amino acids long. CDR3 loop: CASSKRAQGGQYF. In nucleotides, the CDR3 is TGTGCCAGCAGCAAACGGGCCCAGGGTGGGCAGTACTTC.

This rearrangement joins TRBV30 to TRBJ1-5; 8 nucleotides line up with TRBD1. The CDR3 sequence is 17 residues long. Germline CDR1 reads GTSNPN; CDR2 reads SVGIG (reference sequence). The junction had 16 bases not matched to a gene; V was cut back by 3 bases and J by 6 bases. The CDR3 reads CAWRPPAGQGASQPQHF. Written as DNA, the CDR3 is TGTGCCTGGAGACCCCCGGCGGGGCAGGGGGCAAGTCAGCCCCAGCATTTT.

The chain has TRBV5-8 and TRBJ2-5, with D perhaps matching TRBD2 (6 bases). The CDR3 extends over 19 amino acids. V was pared by 2 bases and J by 5 bases, with 28 bases between. Germline V gives CDR1 SGHTS, CDR2 YDEGEE. In nucleotides, the CDR3 is TGTGCCAGCAGCTTAACAGTTTTTTTTATAACGGGAGCGCAGGAGACCCAGTACTTC. This gives the protein CASSLTVFFITGAQETQYF.

The V and J genes are TRBV6-1 and TRBJ1-2, with 10 bases lining up with TRBD1. V shed 11 bases, J shed 2 bases, and the junction held 11 bases outside the gene matches. Per germline, CDR1 MNHNS and CDR2 SASEGT. The CDR3 has 15 residues. The CDR3 reads CAGRPAGQGNYGYTF. The DNA for the CDR3 is TGTGCCGGTCGACCGGCGGGACAGGGGAACTATGGCTACACCTTC.

This chain uses TRBV5-1 with TRBJ1-4; 7 bases line up with TRBD1. The CDR3 covers 14 residues. Trimming took 4 bases from V and 4 from J; bases not matched to a gene: 4. Germline loops: CDR1 SGHRS, CDR2 YFSETQ. The CDR3 DNA sequence: TGCGCCAGCAGCGGGGGACAGTATAATGAAAAACTGTTTTTT. As protein: CASSGGQYNEKLFF.

Remarks on this clone: Within the sample, other DNA sequences also encode this same CDR3. The chain couples TRBV18 to TRBJ2-7; D is unresolved. Germline CDR1 and CDR2: KGHSH and LQKENI. Between the trimmed V and J ends, which lost 6 bases and 0 bases, there was a span of 6 bases. The CDR3 has 12 residues. This chain's CDR3 is CASSPSSYEQYF. CDR3 sequence (DNA): TGTGCCAGCTCTCCGAGCTCCTACGAGCAGTACTTC.

The V call is TRBV5-1, the J call TRBJ1-2, with 7 nucleotides matching TRBD1. Trimming at V came to 4 bases and at J to 8 bases, leaving 8 bases not matched to a gene. There are 13 residues in the CDR3. Germline CDR1 and CDR2: SGHRS and YFSETQ. The CDR3 loop reads CASSPSTGYGYTF. DNA for the CDR3: TGCGCCAGCAGCCCCTCGACAGGGTACGGCTACACCTTC.

V usage is TRBV30 and J usage is TRBJ1-1; no clear D. This CDR3 is built from 10 residues. V was shortened by 8 bases and J by 2 bases, with 6 bases between the two germline ends. Germline V gene sequence: CDR1 GTSNPN, CDR2 SVGIG (reference sequence). The CDR3 spells CAGGNTEAFF. In DNA form, the CDR3 reads TGTGCCGGCGGTAACACTGAAGCTTTCTTT.

This clone was seen a few times. V gene TRBV6-6 combines with J gene TRBJ1-1, with TRBD1 matching 7 bases. With V trimmed by 6 bases and J by 7 bases, 8 bases remained unmatched. The CDR3 spans 13 residues. The germline gives CDR1 MNHNY, CDR2 SVGAGI (reference sequence). The CDR3 here is CASSPLTGIEAFF. In nucleotides, the CDR3 is TGTGCCAGCAGCCCCCTGACAGGGATTGAAGCTTTCTTT.

The gene calls are TRBV28 and TRBJ2-7, with D perhaps matching TRBD1 (6 bases). This CDR3 contains 14 residues. Trimming stripped 2 bases from V and 2 bases from J, with 10 bases between. The germline V gene has CDR1 MDHEN and CDR2 SYDVKM. The CDR3 loop is CASSLVRGPYEQYF. The CDR3 coding sequence is TGTGCCAGCAGTTTAGTCAGGGGCCCCTACGAGCAGTACTTC.

The chain links TRBV7-9 to TRBJ2-2; D might be TRBD1 (6 bases). The V end lost 3 bases, the J end lost 1 base, and 12 bases lay between the germline ends. Germline V CDR1 and CDR2: SEHNR, FQNEAQ (reference sequence). The CDR3 totals 16 residues. CDR3 nucleotide sequence: TGTGCCAGCAGCTTTTACAGGGCCAGGAACACCGGGGAGCTGTTTTTT. Amino acids: CASSFYRARNTGELFF.

The chain is built from TRBV29-1 and TRBJ2-7; 10 nucleotides agree with TRBD2. CDR1 is SQVTM and CDR2 is ANQGSEA in the germline V gene. The CDR3 totals 15 residues. Trimming cost V 5 bases and J 5 bases; bases outside gene matches: 12. CDR3 protein: CSVSDRTSGGDEQYF. CDR3 nucleotides: TGCAGCGTTTCTGACCGGACTAGCGGCGGGGACGAGCAGTACTTC.

This chain links TRBV28 with TRBJ1-2; no firm D call. Trimming removed 2 bases from V and 5 bases from J, with 12 bases in between. Per the germline V gene, CDR1 is MDHEN and CDR2 is SYDVKM. There are 14 residues in the CDR3. CDR3 region: CASSLEGSSYGYTF. The DNA for the CDR3 is TGTGCCAGCAGTTTAGAGGGATCTTCGTATGGCTACACCTTC.

The chain recombines TRBV6-5 with TRBJ1-5; D perhaps matches TRBD1 (5 bases). The CDR3 extends over 15 amino acids. Trimming removed 5 bases at V and 9 bases at J, with 20 bases between. In germline, CDR1 is MNHEY, CDR2 SVGAGI. The CDR3 here is CASSPYFNGGWPQHF. In DNA, the CDR3 is TGTGCCAGCAGTCCGTATTTTAACGGGGGATGGCCCCAGCATTTT.

This rearrangement joins TRBV2 to TRBJ1-5; TRBD1 might be the D (6 bases). CDR3 length equals 15 residues. The V end lost 2 bases, the J end lost 4 bases, and 12 bases lay between the germline ends. Germline assignment: CDR1 SNHLY and CDR2 FYNNEI. In DNA, the CDR3 is TGTGCCAGCAGTGAAAGGGGGACGGGGAATCAGCCCCAGCATTTT. It is translated as CASSERGTGNQPQHF.

The chain is built from TRBV5-1 and TRBJ1-4, with D maybe TRBD1 (5 bases). There are 18 residues in the CDR3. Between the trimmed V and J ends, which lost 1 base and 2 bases, there was a span of 18 bases. Germline CDR1 is SGHRS and CDR2 is YFSETQ. The CDR3 reads CASSLTGPFSGTNEKLFF. The CDR3 nucleotides are TGCGCCAGCAGCTTGACAGGACCTTTCTCCGGGACTAATGAAAAACTGTTTTTT.

The chain links TRBV9 to TRBJ2-2; 7 bases fit TRBD2. V gave up 0 bases and J gave up 4 bases; unmatched junction bases: 18. The CDR3 totals 20 residues. CDR1 is SGDLS, CDR2 YYNGEE, per germline. CDR3 nucleotide sequence: TGTGCCAGCAGCGTAGCTCCCGCGGGGCGGGGCGGGAGTAGCACCGGGGAGCTGTTTTTT. Amino acids: CASSVAPAGRGGSSTGELFF.

This chain links TRBV2 with TRBJ1-2; D not resolved. The CDR3 has 13 amino acids. Trimming removed 1 base at V and 3 bases at J, with 6 bases between. Germline lookup yields CDR1 SNHLY and CDR2 FYNNEI. DNA for the CDR3: TGTGCCAGCAGTGAAGGCGGAGACTATGGCTACACCTTC. Encoded protein: CASSEGGDYGYTF.